The present TCR beta chain was sequenced within a study of spatial heterogeneity in lung cancer. Background on the study: The follow-up PBMC samples were sequenced whenever they were available. The median time to follow-up was around two years after resection.

Time point indicated: blood at routine non-recurrence follow-up after resection. Trimming cost V 4 bases and J 3 bases, with 8 bases left between them. Per germline, CDR1 SGHRS and CDR2 YFSETQ. CDR3 length: 14 residues. TCRdb re-analysed the 5' RACE reads in MiXCR, keeping a single row per CDR3 protein. The sample contains fewer than 150,000 distinct CDR3 sequences, roughly a tenth of which appear only once. This clonotype was detected many times. The chain is built from TRBV5-1 and TRBJ2-6, with D unresolved. The source is a female donor with early-stage non-small cell lung cancer. The material sequenced was PBMCs, taken at follow-up. The CDR3 region has the DNA TGCGCCAGCAGCCCCGCCGGTGGGGCCAACGTCCTGACTTTC. Translating gives CASSPAGGANVLTF.